These 6 T cell receptor beta chains were all obtained from the same sample, sequenced in a study of post-analysis software for immune sequencing data. Findings and limits, study-wide: Patients showed TRBV5-6, TRBV5-1 and TRBV20-1 among five TRBV segments more frequent than in controls.

Tagging with unique molecular identifiers was a feature of the TCR beta cDNA libraries. From the PCR reads, TCRdb called clonotypes with MiXCR, one entry per CDR3 protein. The table lists 650,000 to 900,000 distinct CDR3 sequences, about 45% of them singletons, with 4% to 5% in the top ten. No antigen has been identified for these receptors. The sample comprised blood. All receptors derive from a girl aged 5 to 17 with multiple sclerosis.

This clonotype has a single count. The chain links TRBV7-9 to TRBJ2-1, with TRBD2 identical over 16 bases. Germline V lookup: CDR1 SEHNR, CDR2 FQNEAQ (reference sequence). The CDR3 has 19 residues. Trimming took 3 bases from V and 5 from J; bases not matched to a gene: 10. The CDR3 loop is CASSLVGTSGRAPHNEQFF. As DNA, the CDR3 is TGTGCCAGCAGCTTGGTGGGGACTAGCGGGAGGGCCCCCCACAATGAGCAGTTCTTC.

The V call is TRBV20-1, the J call TRBJ1-6, with a weak D call TRBD1 (6 bases). The CDR3 spans 14 residues. CDR1 and CDR2 (germline): DFQATT, SNEGSKA (reference sequence). Trimming removed 5 bases at V and 10 bases at J, with 18 bases between. CDR3 in amino acids: CSARTGPAGSPLHF. In nucleotides, the CDR3 is TGCAGTGCTCGAACAGGGCCCGCTGGATCACCCCTCCACTTT.

The rearrangement uses TRBV20-1 and TRBJ2-7, with D possibly matching TRBD2 (6 bases). Germline assignment: CDR1 DFQATT and CDR2 SNEGSKA (reference sequence). The V and J ends lost 0 bases and 0 bases respectively, with 12 bases between them. CDR3 length equals 15 residues. The DNA of the CDR3 is TGCAGTGCTAGAGATTCTGGGACTCTCTCCTACGAGCAGTACTTC. Its protein is CSARDSGTLSYEQYF.

This clonotype showed up just a few times. This chain uses TRBV4-2 with TRBJ2-5, with 12 positions matching TRBD2. The CDR3 extends over 17 amino acids. The ends lost 0 bases at V and 1 base at J; junction bases unmatched: 3. Germline CDR1 and CDR2: LGHNA and YNFKEQ. Here the CDR3 DNA reads TGTGCCAGCAGCCAAGAGACTAGCGGGAGCCTCCAAGAGACCCAGTACTTC. It is translated as CASSQETSGSLQETQYF.

The chain joins TRBV20-1 to TRBJ2-5, with D hard to call. The CDR3 is 14 amino acids. Germline values: CDR1 DFQATT, CDR2 SNEGSKA (reference sequence). The V gene lost 0 bases and the J gene lost 5 bases, with 13 bases spanning the gap. This chain's CDR3 is CSAREGQLRETQYF. CDR3 coding DNA: TGCAGTGCTAGAGAGGGTCAGCTCCGGGAGACCCAGTACTTC.

With regard to this clonotype: Just one base apart from a much larger clone, this may be a read error. This chain connects TRBV7-6 to TRBJ1-1; no definite D call. The CDR3 spans 14 residues. V lost 1 base to trimming and J lost 1 base, with 7 bases between them. CDR1 is SGHVS and CDR2 is FNYEAQ in the germline V gene. The CDR3 reads CASSLGEGNTEAFF. CDR3 DNA sequence: TGTGCCAGCAGCTTAGGGGAAGGGAACACTGAAGCTTTCTTT. Full variable domain (missing parts from reference TRBV7-6 and TRBJ1-1): GAGVSQSPRYKVTKRGQDVALRCDPISGHVSLYWYRQALGQGPEFLTYFNYEAQQDKSGLPNDRFSAERPEGSISTLTIQRTEQRDSAMYRCASSLGEGNTEAFFGQGTRLTVV.